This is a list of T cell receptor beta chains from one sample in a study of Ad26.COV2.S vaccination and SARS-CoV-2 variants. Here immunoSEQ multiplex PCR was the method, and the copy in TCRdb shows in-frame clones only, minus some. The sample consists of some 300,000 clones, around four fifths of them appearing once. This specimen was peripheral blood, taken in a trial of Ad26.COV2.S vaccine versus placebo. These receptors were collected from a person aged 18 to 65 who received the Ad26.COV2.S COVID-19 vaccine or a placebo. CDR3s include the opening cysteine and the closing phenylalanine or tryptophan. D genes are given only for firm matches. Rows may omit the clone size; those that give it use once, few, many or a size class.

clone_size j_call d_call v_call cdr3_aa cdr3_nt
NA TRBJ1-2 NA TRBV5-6 CASSLAGGVGYTF TGTGCCAGCAGCTTGGCCGGAGGGGTCGGCTACACCTTC
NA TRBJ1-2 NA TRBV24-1 CATSDPNTSNYGYTF TGTGCCACCAGTGACCCCAATACGAGTAACTATGGCTACACCTTC
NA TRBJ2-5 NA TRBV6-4 CARQDWETQYF TGTGCTCGCCAAGATTGGGAGACCCAGTACTTC
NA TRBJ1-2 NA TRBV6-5 CASTRGSVGYTF TGTGCCAGCACCCGAGGATCGGTTGGCTACACCTTC
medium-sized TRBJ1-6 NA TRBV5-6 CASSYTGNSPLHF TGTGCCAGCAGCTACACAGGGAATTCACCCCTCCACTTT
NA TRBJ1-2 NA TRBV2 CASRGDTFYGYTF TGTGCCAGCAGGGGGGACACCTTCTATGGCTACACCTTC
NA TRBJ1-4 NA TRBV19 CASSAQGFNEKLFF TGTGCCAGTAGTGCCCAGGGGTTTAATGAAAAACTGTTTTTT
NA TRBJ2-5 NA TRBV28 CASSSGVYQETQYF TGTGCCAGCAGTTCGGGGGTATACCAAGAGACCCAGTACTTC
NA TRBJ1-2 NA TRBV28 CASTREEEVDYGYTF TGTGCCAGCACCCGGGAGGAGGAGGTGGACTATGGCTACACCTTC
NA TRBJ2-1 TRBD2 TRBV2 CASSRGLTVNEQFF TGTGCCAGCAGTCGGGGACTAACAGTCAATGAGCAGTTCTTC
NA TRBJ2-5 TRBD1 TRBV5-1 CASSKGQGAQGETQYF TGCGCCAGCAGCAAGGGACAGGGGGCCCAGGGGGAGACCCAGTACTTC
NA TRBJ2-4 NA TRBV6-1 CASREGVVGNIQYF TGTGCCAGCAGGGAAGGGGTAGTGGGAAACATTCAGTACTTC
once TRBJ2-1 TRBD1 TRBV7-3 CASSRTGLSSYNEQFF TGTGCCAGCAGCAGGACAGGGCTGAGCTCCTACAATGAGCAGTTCTTC
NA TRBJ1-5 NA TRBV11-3 CASADSNQPQHF TGTGCCAGCGCGGACAGCAATCAGCCCCAGCATTTT
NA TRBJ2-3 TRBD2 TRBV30 CAWNPGREGDTQYF TGTGCCTGGAACCCGGGGAGGGAGGGAGATACGCAGTATTTT
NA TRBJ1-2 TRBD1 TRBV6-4 CASRMTGAYGYTF TGTGCCAGCAGGATGACAGGGGCCTATGGCTACACCTTC
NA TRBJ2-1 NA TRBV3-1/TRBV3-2 CASSQGLSSYNEQFF TGTGCCAGCAGCCAGGGACTGAGCTCCTACAATGAGCAGTTCTTC
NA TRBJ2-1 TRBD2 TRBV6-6 CASSYSIERGGNEQFF TGTGCCAGCAGTTACTCGATCGAGCGGGGGGGCAATGAGCAGTTCTTC
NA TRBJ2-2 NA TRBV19 CASSTPTGYTGELFF TGTGCCAGTAGTACCCCTACAGGGTATACCGGGGAGCTGTTTTTT
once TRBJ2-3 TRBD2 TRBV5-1 CASSHRTSGAPDTQYF TGCGCCAGCAGCCACCGCACTAGCGGGGCCCCAGATACGCAGTATTTT
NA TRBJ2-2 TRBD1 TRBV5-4 CASSFPGQGNTGELFF TGTGCCAGCAGCTTCCCGGGACAGGGGAACACCGGGGAGCTGTTTTTT
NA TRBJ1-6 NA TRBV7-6 CASSPGPDLSSYNSPLHF TGTGCCAGCAGCCCTGGGCCGGACCTGAGCTCCTATAATTCACCCCTCCACTTT
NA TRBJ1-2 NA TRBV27 CASSSFTWGGYTF TGTGCCAGCAGTTCTTTCACTTGGGGGGGCTACACCTTC
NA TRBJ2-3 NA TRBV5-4 CASSLRTDRTDTQYF TGTGCCAGCAGCTTAAGGACAGACCGCACAGATACGCAGTATTTT
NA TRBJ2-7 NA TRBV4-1 CASSQDGTVYEQYF TGCGCCAGCAGCCAAGATGGGACGGTCTACGAGCAGTACTTC
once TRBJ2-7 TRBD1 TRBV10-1 CASRAGTGGSGSYEQYF TGCGCCAGCAGAGCCGGGACAGGGGGTTCAGGATCCTACGAGCAGTACTTC
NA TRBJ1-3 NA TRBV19 CASSTGSSGNTIYF TGTGCCAGTAGCACCGGGTCCTCTGGAAACACCATATATTTT
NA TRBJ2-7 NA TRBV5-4 CASSPTMSVTAVQYF TGTGCCAGCAGCCCAACAATGTCCGTGACAGCCGTACAGTACTTC
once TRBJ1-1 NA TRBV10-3 CAISSGNTEAFF TGTGCCATCAGTTCAGGGAACACTGAAGCTTTCTTT
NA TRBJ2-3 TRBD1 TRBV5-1 CASSLGQVLLTDTQYF TGCGCCAGCAGCTTAGGACAGGTTCTTTTAACAGATACGCAGTATTTT
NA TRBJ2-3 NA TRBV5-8 CASSLGLVNTDTQYF TGTGCCAGCAGCCTGGGACTGGTTAACACAGATACGCAGTATTTT
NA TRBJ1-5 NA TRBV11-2 CASSQGVNQPQHF TGTGCCAGCAGCCAAGGGGTGAATCAGCCCCAGCATTTT
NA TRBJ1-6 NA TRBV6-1 CASSEAGPGEENNSPLHF TGTGCCAGCAGTGAAGCGGGGCCAGGGGAAGAAAATAATTCACCCCTCCACTTT
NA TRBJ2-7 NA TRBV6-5 CASRVGGGSYEQYF TGTGCCAGCAGGGTGGGAGGGGGATCCTACGAGCAGTACTTC
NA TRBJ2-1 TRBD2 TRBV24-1 CATSDRTSGVINEQFF TGTGCCACCAGTGATCGGACTAGCGGGGTGATCAATGAGCAGTTCTTC
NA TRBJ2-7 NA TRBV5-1 CASSLESSYEQYF TGCGCCAGCAGCTTGGAGAGCTCCTACGAGCAGTACTTC
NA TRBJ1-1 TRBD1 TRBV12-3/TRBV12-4 CASIDRGRTEAFF TGTGCCAGCATAGACAGGGGGAGGACTGAAGCTTTCTTT
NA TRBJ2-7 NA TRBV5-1 CASSLVQGLSYEQYF TGCGCCAGCAGCTTGGTCCAGGGCCTCTCCTACGAGCAGTACTTC
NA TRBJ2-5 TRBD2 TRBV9 CASSRGASGGETQYF TGTGCCAGCAGCCGGGGTGCTAGCGGGGGTGAGACCCAGTACTTC
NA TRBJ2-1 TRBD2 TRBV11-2 CASSVTSGLSPNEQFF TGTGCCAGCAGCGTTACTAGCGGTTTGTCTCCCAATGAGCAGTTCTTC
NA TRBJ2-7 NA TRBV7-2 CASSLDYEQYF TGTGCCAGCAGCCTTGACTACGAGCAGTACTTC
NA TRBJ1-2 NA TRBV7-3 CASSLRPMGRIEGYTF TGTGCCAGCAGCTTAAGGCCGATGGGCCGGATTGAAGGCTACACCTTC
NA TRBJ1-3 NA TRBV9 CASSALRHNSGNTIYF TGTGCCAGCAGTGCTCTCAGGCATAACTCTGGAAACACCATATATTTT
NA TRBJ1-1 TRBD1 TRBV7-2 CASSLGDRANTEAFF TGTGCCAGCAGCTTAGGGGACAGGGCGAACACTGAAGCTTTCTTT
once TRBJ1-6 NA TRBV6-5 CASSSVTWDNSPLHF TGTGCCAGCAGTAGTGTGACCTGGGATAATTCACCCCTCCACTTT
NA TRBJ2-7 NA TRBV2 CASTRGYEQYF TGTGCCAGCACGAGGGGCTACGAGCAGTACTTC
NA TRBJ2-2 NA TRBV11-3 CASSISTGELFF TGTGCCAGCAGTATTTCGACCGGGGAGCTGTTTTTT